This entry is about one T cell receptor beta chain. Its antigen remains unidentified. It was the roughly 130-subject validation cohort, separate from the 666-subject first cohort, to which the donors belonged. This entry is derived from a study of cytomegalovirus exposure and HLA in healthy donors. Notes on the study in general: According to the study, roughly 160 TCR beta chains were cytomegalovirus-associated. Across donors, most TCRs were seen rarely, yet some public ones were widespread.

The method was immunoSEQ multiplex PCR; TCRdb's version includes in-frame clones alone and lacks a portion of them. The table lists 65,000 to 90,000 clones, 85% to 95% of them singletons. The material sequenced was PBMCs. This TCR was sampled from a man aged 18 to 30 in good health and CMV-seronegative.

CDR3 in amino acids: CAISEGVTEAFF. The CDR3 DNA is TGTGCCATCAGTGAAGGGGTAACTGAAGCTTTCTTT. The V call is TRBV10-3, the J call TRBJ1-1; weak D call: TRBD1 (5 bases). The CDR3 length is 12 residues. V gave up 3 bases and J gave up 5 bases, with 7 bases separating them. Looked up from germline, CDR1 is ENHRY and CDR2 is SYGVKD.